This T cell receptor beta chain was identified during a study of human T cells and chemical hapten exposure. Overall study results and limits: Having alopecia, donors may respond immunologically unlike healthy people.

As to time point: pre-sensitization, week 0. The treatment here: therapeutic diphenylcyclopropenone sensitization with weekly scalp DPC. Blood sampling preceded each patch test application. The study enrolled 18 to 70-year-old alopecia patients suitable for DPC. The CDR3 runs 18 residues. The germline CDR1 and CDR2 sequences are LGHNA and YNFKEQ. V lost 3 bases and J lost 3; bases outside the gene matches: 14. From the RACE reads, TCRdb called clonotypes with MiXCR, one entry per CDR3 protein. Of 60,000 to 70,000 distinct CDR3 sequences in the sample, roughly 9.7% were seen once. This clonotype has more than one count but fewer than ten. As yet, its antigen is unknown.

The TCR sequence derives from a woman in her 50s with alopecia areata. Some clones in this sample may be carry-over from other donors' samples. This rearrangement joins TRBV4-2 to TRBJ1-5; 7 positions agree with TRBD1. The source material was whole blood, sampled in connection with sensitization to the hapten diphenylcyclopropenone (DPC). CDR3 coding DNA: TGTGCCAGCAGCCATCTCCTCGGGACAGCTAATTCCAATCAGCCCCAGCATTTT. This encodes CASSHLLGTANSNQPQHF.